Sequencing of this TCR beta chain was carried out in a study of shared clonotypes between healthy human individuals (dated by TCRdb to between 2020 and 2021). For the wider study: The cohort included three men and two women between 18 and 49 years of age. For each donor, CD4 naive and CD4 memory were each run on three plates, CD8 naive on two plates, and CD8 memory on one plate. To estimate repertoire size and how much clonotype sharing occurs between individuals, the study deeply sequenced the blood TCR repertoires of a handful of healthy adults. Per donor, leukapheresis produced somewhere between about 0.8 and 9 billion PBMCs. Different laboratories and diverse techniques were used to prepare libraries and sequence TCR repertoires, to increase sequencing depth and limit assay-specific biases.

Concerning this clone: What antigen it recognizes has not been identified. Base-call qualities are not available, and no considerably larger clone is one nucleotide away.

Using the deep immunoSEQ assay, multiplex PCR amplified TCR CDR3 regions from genomic DNA. Genomic DNA extracted from each cell subset was distributed evenly over all wells of several immunoSEQ 96-well plates, and each plate served as one replicate. For sorted subsets, around 0.2 ug genomic DNA, equal to 25,000 to 35,000 T cell genomes, was loaded into each replicate PCR. The purified libraries were quantified using a Qubit 3.0 fluorometer, sized with a Bioanalyzer 2100, and then quantified again using the KAPA Library Quantification kit. Every immunoSEQ 96-well plate was sequenced on a dedicated single-read 150-cycle Illumina NextSeq 550 flow cell. Concerning the study's data processing: Because only junctional sequences without quality scores were contained in the immunoSEQ output, filtering matching that applied to full-length reads could not be performed. Sequences were annotated with PyIR, a Python wrapper for IgBLAST v1.9, and V/J genes and CDR3 were assigned using IMGT germline references. Reads were removed for weak V/J assignments (E-value above 1e-6), missing CDR3, stop codons, out-of-frame junctions, or ambiguous translated residues. V3J clonotypes were defined as sequences sharing the same inferred V gene, J gene, and CDR3 amino acid sequence. Percentage overlap between repertoires was calculated by dividing the number of shared unique clonotypes by the size of the smaller repertoire. Repertoire richness was assessed with RTK rarefaction, the Chao1 estimator, and Recon v2.1 estimates of unobserved clonotypes. Generation probabilities for all TCRbeta clonotypes obtained by the gDNA method from a few donors were computed using OLGA. TCRdb holds this immuneACCESS table with in-frame rearrangements only. Some clones are missing; in checked studies, unresolved V genes explain under half, and the rest has no known cause. V and J calls and clone size are given by that table; D and trimming were obtained from the DNA. In all, the sample holds 1 million to 1.3 million clones, and about four fifths of those were seen once. The ten largest account for around 0.6% of the sample.

The donors were healthy, HIV-negative adults with no recently reported acute infections or vaccinations. All donors were Caucasian adults living in Nashville, Tennessee, USA. CD4+ T cells were enriched by magnetic negative selection, after which naive cells were positively selected on CD45RA and the negative fraction was taken as the memory subset. After blood collection by leukapheresis, PBMCs were isolated using Ficoll-Histopaque density gradient centrifugation and then cryopreserved in the vapor phase of liquid nitrogen. Purity and quantity of every magnetically sorted T cell population were checked by analytical flow cytometry. Genomic DNA was isolated from each sorted fraction and quantified by UV absorbance on a Nanodrop 2000c. The research as a whole found: Rarefaction of sorted-subset datasets indicated incomplete sequencing despite the large sequencing depth. Naive subsets generally had larger estimated clonotype richness than memory subsets did. Across a few donors, approximately 4.6% of naive CD4, roughly 3.5% of naive CD8, 2.3% of memory CD4, and approximately 0.4% of memory CD8 clonotypes were shared. Pairwise subsampling indicated that sequencing depth was expected to affect the degree of clonotype sharing among donors. Clonotypes shared by all four sorted-subset donors showed higher generation probabilities than non-shared clonotypes. The genetic and exposure-history diversity represented was limited by the small number of donors. Sampling was restricted to blood, and TCR repertoires in tissue are likely to differ from TCR repertoires in blood.

Reading the germline V gene gives CDR1 SGHTA and CDR2 FQGNSA. The CDR3 runs 14 residues from the cysteine to the phenylalanine. The sequence is cut down to CDR3 DNA, 42 bases in frame from base 1. V drops 5 bases and J drops 0 bases, leaving 10 bases in between. The sample comprised memory CD4+ T cells from PBMCs. The sample's cell subset or site label is to be understood as: CD45RA-negative fraction. This receptor was taken from a man aged 18-30 years in good health. Some clones in this sample may be carry-over from other donors' samples. Recombination connected TRBV7-2 to TRBJ2-5; the D segment cannot be called with confidence. The encoded CDR3 is CASSNPDDQETQYF. The sequenced DNA is TGTGCCAGCAGCAACCCGGACGACCAAGAGACCCAGTACTTC.